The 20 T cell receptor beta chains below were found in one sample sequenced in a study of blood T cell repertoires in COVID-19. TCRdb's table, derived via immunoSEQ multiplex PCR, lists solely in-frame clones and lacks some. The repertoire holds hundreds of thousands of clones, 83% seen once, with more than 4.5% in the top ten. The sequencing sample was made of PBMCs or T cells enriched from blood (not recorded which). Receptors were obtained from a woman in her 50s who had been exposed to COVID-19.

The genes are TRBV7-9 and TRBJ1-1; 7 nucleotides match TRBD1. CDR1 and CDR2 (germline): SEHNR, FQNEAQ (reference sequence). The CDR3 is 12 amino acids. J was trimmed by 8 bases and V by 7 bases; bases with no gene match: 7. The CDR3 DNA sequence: TGTGCCAGCACCCAAGGGGGCCCGGAAGCTTTCTTT. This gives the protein CASTQGGPEAFF.

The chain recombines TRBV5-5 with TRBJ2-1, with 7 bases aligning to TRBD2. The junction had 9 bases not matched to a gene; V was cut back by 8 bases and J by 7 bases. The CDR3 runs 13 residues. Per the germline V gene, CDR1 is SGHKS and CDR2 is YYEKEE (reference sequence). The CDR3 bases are TGTGCCAGTCTGGCGGGGGTATATAATGAGCAGTTCTTC. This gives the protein CASLAGVYNEQFF.

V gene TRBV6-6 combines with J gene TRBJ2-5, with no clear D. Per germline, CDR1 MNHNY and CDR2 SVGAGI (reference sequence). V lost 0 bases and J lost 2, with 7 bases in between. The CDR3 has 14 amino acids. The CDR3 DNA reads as TGTGCCAGCAGTTACTCAATACTACAAGAGACCCAGTACTTC. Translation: CASSYSILQETQYF.

CDR3 region: CASRLAREEAFF. Written as DNA, the CDR3 is TGTGCCAGCAGGCTAGCTCGGGAGGAAGCTTTCTTT. V usage is TRBV12-3 or TRBV12-4 and J usage is TRBJ1-1; D is ambiguous. The V and J ends lost 6 bases and 8 bases respectively, with 13 bases between them. CDR3 length: 12 amino acids.

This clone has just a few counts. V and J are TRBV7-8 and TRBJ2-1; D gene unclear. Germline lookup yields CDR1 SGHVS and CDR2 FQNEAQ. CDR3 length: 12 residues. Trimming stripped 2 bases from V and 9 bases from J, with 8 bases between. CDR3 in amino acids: CASSLSGGEQFF. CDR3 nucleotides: TGTGCCAGCAGCTTAAGTGGCGGTGAGCAGTTCTTC.

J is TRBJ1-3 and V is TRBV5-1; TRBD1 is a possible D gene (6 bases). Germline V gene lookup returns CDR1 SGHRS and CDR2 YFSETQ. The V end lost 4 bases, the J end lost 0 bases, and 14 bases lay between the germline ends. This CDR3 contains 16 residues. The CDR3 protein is CASSPSGVPSGNTIYF. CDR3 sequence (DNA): TGCGCCAGCAGCCCTTCAGGGGTCCCCTCTGGAAACACCATATATTTT.

CDR3 nucleotide sequence: TGTGCCAGCAGCTTTCCTTCCACAGGGGCTAATGAGCAGTTCTTC. Residues: CASSFPSTGANEQFF. This chain uses TRBV7-2 with TRBJ2-1; TRBD1 agrees at 7 bases. Per germline, CDR1 SGHTA and CDR2 FQGNSA. Trimming removed 3 bases from V and 7 bases from J; junction bases left unmatched: 9. There are 15 residues in the CDR3.

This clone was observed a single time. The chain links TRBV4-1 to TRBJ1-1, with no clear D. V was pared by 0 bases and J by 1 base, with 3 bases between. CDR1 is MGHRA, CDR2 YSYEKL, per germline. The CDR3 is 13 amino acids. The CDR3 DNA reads TGCGCCAGCAGCCAAGACGGGAACACTGAAGCTTTCTTT. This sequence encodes CASSQDGNTEAFF.

The CDR3 nucleotides read TGCGCCAGCAGCCAAGATCTCAGGACAGGGTATGACAATGAGCAGTTCTTC. Translation gives CASSQDLRTGYDNEQFF. This chain connects TRBV4-3 to TRBJ2-1, with TRBD1 matching over 8 bases. With 0 bases clipped from V and 5 bases from J, the junction kept 9 bases outside the gene matches. The CDR3 consists of 17 residues. Germline V lookup: CDR1 LGHNA, CDR2 YSLEER.

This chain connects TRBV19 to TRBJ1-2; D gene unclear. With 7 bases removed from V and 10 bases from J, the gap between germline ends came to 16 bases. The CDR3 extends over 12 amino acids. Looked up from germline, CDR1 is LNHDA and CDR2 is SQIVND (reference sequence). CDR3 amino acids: CASTGLRGFYTF. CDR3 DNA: TGTGCCAGTACCGGGCTCCGGGGTTTCTACACCTTC.

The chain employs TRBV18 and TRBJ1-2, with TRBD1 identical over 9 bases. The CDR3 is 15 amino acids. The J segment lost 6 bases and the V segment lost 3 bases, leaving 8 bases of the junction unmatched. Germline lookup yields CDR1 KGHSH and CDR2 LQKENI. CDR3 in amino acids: CASSPSGTGNDGYTF. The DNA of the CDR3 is TGTGCCAGCTCACCCTCCGGGACAGGGAACGATGGCTACACCTTC.

CDR3 residues: CASSPRFGGGNEQFF. The CDR3 DNA is TGTGCCAGCAGCCCGAGATTTGGGGGGGGCAATGAGCAGTTCTTC. The gene calls are TRBV3-1 (or the pseudogene TRBV3-2) and TRBJ2-1, with 7 bases matching TRBD2. The germline V gene encodes CDR1 LGHDT and CDR2 YNNKEL (reference sequence). V dropped 4 bases and J dropped 6; count of bases not matched to a gene: 9. The CDR3 has 15 amino acids.

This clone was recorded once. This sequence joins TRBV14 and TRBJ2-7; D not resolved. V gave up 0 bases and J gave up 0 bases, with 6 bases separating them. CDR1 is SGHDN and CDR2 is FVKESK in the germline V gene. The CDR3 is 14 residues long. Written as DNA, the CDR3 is TGTGCCAGCAGCCAAGACGTCGGCTCCTACGAGCAGTACTTC. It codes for CASSQDVGSYEQYF.

The CDR3 is CASSSGGFNQPQHF. CDR3 bases: TGTGCCAGCAGTTCAGGGGGTTTCAATCAGCCCCAGCATTTT. This sequence joins TRBV28 and TRBJ1-5, with 7 positions matching TRBD1. CDR3 length: 14 amino acids. The germline gives CDR1 MDHEN, CDR2 SYDVKM. V shed 4 bases and J 3 bases; nucleotides not matched to a gene: 3. Full variable domain (remainder filled in from reference TRBV28 and TRBJ1-5): DVKVTQSSRYLVKRTGEKVFLECVQDMDHENMFWYRQDPGLGLRLIYFSYDVKMKEKGDIPEGYSVSREKKERFSLILESASTNQTSMYLCASSSGGFNQPQHFGDGTRLSIL.

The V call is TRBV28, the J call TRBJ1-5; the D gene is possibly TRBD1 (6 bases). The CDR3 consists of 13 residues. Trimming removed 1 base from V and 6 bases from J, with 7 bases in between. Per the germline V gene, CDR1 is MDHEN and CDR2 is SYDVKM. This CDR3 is CASSLLGGQPQHF. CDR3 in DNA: TGTGCCAGCAGTTTATTAGGGGGTCAGCCCCAGCATTTT.

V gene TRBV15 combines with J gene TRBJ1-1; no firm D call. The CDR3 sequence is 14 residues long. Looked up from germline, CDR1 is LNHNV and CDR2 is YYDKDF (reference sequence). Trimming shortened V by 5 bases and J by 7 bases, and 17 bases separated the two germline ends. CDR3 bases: TGTGCCACCAGCTTAGATCGGGAGTTTCTTGAAGCTTTCTTT. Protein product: CATSLDREFLEAFF.

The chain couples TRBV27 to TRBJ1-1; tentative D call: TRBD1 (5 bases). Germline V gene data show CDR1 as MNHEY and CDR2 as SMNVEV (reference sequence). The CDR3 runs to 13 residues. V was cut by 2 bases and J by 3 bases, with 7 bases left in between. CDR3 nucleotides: TGTGCCAGCAGTTTAGGCAGGGACACTGAAGCTTTCTTT. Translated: CASSLGRDTEAFF.

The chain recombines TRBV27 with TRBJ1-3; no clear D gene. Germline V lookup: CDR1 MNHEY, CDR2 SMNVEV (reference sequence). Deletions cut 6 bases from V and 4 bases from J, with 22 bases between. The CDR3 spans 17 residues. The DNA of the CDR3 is TGTGCCAGCAGCCCCTCTCCCGTGATATTGGGCGGAAACACCATATATTTT. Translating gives CASSPSPVILGGNTIYF.

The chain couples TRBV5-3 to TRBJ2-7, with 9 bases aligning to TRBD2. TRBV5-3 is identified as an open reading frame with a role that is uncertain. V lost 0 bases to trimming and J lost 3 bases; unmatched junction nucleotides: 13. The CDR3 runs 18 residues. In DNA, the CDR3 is TGTGCCAGAAGCTTGGTGTTATCGGTAGCGGGGGCCAGCTACGAGCAGTACTTC. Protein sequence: CARSLVLSVAGASYEQYF.

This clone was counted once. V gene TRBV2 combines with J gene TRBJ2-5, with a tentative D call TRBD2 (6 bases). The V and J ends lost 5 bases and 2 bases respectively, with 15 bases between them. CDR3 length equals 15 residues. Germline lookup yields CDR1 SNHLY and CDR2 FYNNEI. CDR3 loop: CASSRGGSSQETQYF. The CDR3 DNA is TGTGCCAGCAGTCGGGGAGGCTCCTCTCAAGAGACCCAGTACTTC.